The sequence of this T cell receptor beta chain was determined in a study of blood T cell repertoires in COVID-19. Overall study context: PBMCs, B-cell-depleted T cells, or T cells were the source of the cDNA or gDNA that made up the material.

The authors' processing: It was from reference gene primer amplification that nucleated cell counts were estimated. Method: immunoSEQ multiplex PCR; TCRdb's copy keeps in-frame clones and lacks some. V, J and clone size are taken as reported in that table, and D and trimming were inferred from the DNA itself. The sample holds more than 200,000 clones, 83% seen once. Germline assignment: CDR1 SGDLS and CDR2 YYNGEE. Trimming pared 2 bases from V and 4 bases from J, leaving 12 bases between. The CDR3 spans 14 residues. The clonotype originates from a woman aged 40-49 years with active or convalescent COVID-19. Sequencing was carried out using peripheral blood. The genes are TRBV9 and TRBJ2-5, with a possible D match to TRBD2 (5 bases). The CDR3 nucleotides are TGTGCCAGCAGCGTTTCCACTCGGGGAGAGACCCAGTACTTC. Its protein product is CASSVSTRGETQYF.